What follows is one T cell receptor beta chain and its context. This sample is drawn from a study of control samples from healthy donors and cancer patients. V lost 7 bases and J 3 bases, leaving 10 bases between the germline ends. Germline V gives CDR1 WSHSY, CDR2 SAAADI. This CDR3 comprises 12 residues. Profiled with immunoSEQ multiplex PCR; TCRdb holds only in-frame clones, not every one. Of 150,000 to 190,000 clones listed, 85% to 95% are singletons. The rearrangement uses TRBV10-2 and TRBJ2-7; D call uncertain. Sequencing was carried out using blood. The sequence was collected from a man aged 50 to 60 in good health. CDR3 sequence: CASTPGRYEQYF. For the CDR3, the DNA is TGCGCCAGCACTCCCGGGCGCTACGAGCAGTACTTC.